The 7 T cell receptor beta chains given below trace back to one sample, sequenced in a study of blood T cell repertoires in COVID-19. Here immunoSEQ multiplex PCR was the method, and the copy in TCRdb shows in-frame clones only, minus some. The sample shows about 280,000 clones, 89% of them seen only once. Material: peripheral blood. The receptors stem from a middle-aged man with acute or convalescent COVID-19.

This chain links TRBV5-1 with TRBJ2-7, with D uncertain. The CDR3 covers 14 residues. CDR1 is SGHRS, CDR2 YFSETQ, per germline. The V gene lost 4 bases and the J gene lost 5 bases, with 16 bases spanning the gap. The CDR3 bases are TGCGCCAGCAGCCAAGTGCCCGGAGCCCACGAGCAGTACTTC. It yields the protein CASSQVPGAHEQYF.

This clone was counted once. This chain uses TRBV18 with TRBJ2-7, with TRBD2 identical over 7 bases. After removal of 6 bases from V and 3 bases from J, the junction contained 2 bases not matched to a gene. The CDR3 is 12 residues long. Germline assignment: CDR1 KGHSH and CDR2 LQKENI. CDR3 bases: TGTGCCAGCTCGGGAGGGCACTACGAGCAGTACTTC. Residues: CASSGGHYEQYF.

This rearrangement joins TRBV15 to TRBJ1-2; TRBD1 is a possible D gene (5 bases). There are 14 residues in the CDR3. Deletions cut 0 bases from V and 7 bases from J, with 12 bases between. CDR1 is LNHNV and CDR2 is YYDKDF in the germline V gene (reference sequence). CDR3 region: CATSRDRGGGGYTF. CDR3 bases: TGTGCCACCAGCAGAGATCGGGGGGGAGGTGGCTACACCTTC.

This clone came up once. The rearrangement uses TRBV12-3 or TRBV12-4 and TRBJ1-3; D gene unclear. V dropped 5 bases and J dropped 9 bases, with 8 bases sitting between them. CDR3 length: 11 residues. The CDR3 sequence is CASSPRGTIYF. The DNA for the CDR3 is TGTGCCAGCAGTCCCCGGGGCACCATATATTTT.

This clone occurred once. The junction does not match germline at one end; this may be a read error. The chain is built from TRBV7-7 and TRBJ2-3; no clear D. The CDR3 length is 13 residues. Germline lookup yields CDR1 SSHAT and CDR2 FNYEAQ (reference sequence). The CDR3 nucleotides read TGTGCTAGCAGCCCCCATCACACAGATACGCAGTATTTT. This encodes CASSPHHTDTQYF.

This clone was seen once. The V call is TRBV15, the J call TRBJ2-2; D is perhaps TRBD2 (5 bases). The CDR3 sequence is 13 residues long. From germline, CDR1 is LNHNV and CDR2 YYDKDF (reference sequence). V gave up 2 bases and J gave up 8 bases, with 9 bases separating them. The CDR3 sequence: CATSRLRGGELFF. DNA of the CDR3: TGTGCCACCAGCAGACTCCGGGGTGGGGAGCTGTTTTTT.

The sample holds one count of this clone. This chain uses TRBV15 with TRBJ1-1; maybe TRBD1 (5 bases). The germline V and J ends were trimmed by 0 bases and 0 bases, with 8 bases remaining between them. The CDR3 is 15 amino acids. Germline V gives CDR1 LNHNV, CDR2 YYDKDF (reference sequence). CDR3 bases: TGTGCCACCAGCAGAGAACGACAGCTGAACACTGAAGCTTTCTTT. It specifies CATSRERQLNTEAFF.